This T cell receptor beta chain stems from a study of T-cell reconstitution after alpha-beta-depleted transplantation in children. Study-level points and caveats: Day-60 TCRbeta diversity that was high in some patients was derived from surviving recipient T cells and thymic progenitors. It was newly produced T cells that mostly accounted for T-cell counts and diversity one year after transplant. Reportedly, only several hundred clones from non-depleted graft cells drove alpha-beta T-cell counts at about two months.

V trimming: 4 bases; J trimming: 4 bases; junction bases outside the gene matches: 4. There are 13 residues in the CDR3. From germline, CDR1 is SQVTM and CDR2 ANQGSEA. Unique molecular identifiers were incorporated into the prepared TCRbeta library. TCRdb recomputed calls from the PCR reads with MiXCR, one row per CDR3 protein. The repertoire holds 450,000 to 600,000 distinct CDR3 sequences, with over 10% as singletons. This clonotype was observed many times. Its antigen is not identified. This receptor was taken from a male patient younger than 18 who had a stem cell transplant for acute myeloid leukemia, so the T cells may come from the graft donor. The sequenced sample was PBMCs, mostly from graft donor cells, obtained 360 days after TCRalphabeta/CD19-depleted stem cell transplant. The gene calls are TRBV29-1 and TRBJ2-3; 8 bases agree with TRBD1. The CDR3 loop is CSVGQGTADTQYF. The CDR3 DNA sequence: TGCAGCGTTGGACAGGGGACGGCAGATACGCAGTATTTT.